This TCR beta chain was captured in a study of cytomegalovirus exposure and HLA in healthy donors. Study in general: Within the Caucasian-associated ancestry cluster were around 81% of the roughly 360 genotyped donors.

There are a few counts of this clone. Its specificity is not known. V lost 8 bases to trimming and J lost 6 bases; unmatched junction nucleotides: 16. CDR1 is MNHEY and CDR2 is SMNVEV in the germline V gene (reference sequence). The CDR3 extends over 15 amino acids. The PCR made use of 60 Vbeta and 13 Jbeta primers. Assay: immunoSEQ multiplex PCR; the TCRdb copy retains only in-frame clones and omits some. The sample lists 100,000 to 150,000 clones, less than 90% occurring once. Points from the study as a whole: In an earlier analysis, in fewer than 700 donors, most V segments appeared productive either ~90% or ~30% of the time. Later analysis showed TCR association rates varying by HLA locus, highest for DRB1 and lowest for HLA-C.

Sequencing used PBMCs. The source of this sequence is a man in his forties or fifties in good health and CMV-seronegative. J is TRBJ2-7 and V is TRBV27; 7 nucleotides align to TRBD1. This CDR3 reads CASAGTVNLRREQYF. The DNA for the CDR3 is TGTGCCAGCGCCGGGACAGTCAATCTGAGACGCGAGCAGTACTTC.